This T cell receptor (beta chain) comes out of a study of cytotoxic CD8 clonotypes in ibrutinib-treated CLL. Turning to the study itself: Among responders, approximately 24 were partial and 2 complete; after median roughly 70 months, approximately 15 stayed remitted and some twelve progressed.

This clone appeared a few times. Its antigen is as yet unknown. A 1 in 200,000 to 1 in 1 million T cell depth was the sequencing target. Sequencing was performed with immunoSEQ multiplex PCR; in TCRdb, only in-frame clones are kept and a portion is missing. The data hold some 130,000 clones, with roughly 88% observed a single time. Study-wide results and caveats: Public clonotypes were rare and shrank or held steady on treatment.

This TCR came from a human donor with chronic lymphocytic leukemia. The sample here was PBMCs, taken after 24 months of ibrutinib treatment.

The chain's CDR3 is CASSLGQGRRINNEQFF. The CDR3 DNA is TGTGCCAGCAGCTTAGGACAGGGGCGGCGAATTAACAATGAGCAGTTCTTC. The chain combines TRBV11-2 with TRBJ2-1; 8 bases align to TRBD1. The length of the CDR3 is 17 residues. CDR1 is SGHAT and CDR2 is FQNNGV in the germline V gene. The V gene end was trimmed by 1 base and the J gene end by 5 bases; junction bases not matched to a gene: 10.